A single TCR beta chain is shown here with its context. The data were taken from a study of shared clonotypes between healthy human individuals. Study as a whole: A few men and a couple of women, aged 18 to 49, were donors. Plates per donor: three CD4 naive, three CD4 memory, two CD8 naive, one CD8 memory.

TCRdb's copy holds only in-frame clones and misses some; the assay was immunoSEQ multiplex PCR. This table has some 690,000 clones, roughly 87% appearing once. CDR1 is SGDLS, CDR2 YYNGEE, per germline. The CDR3 totals 16 residues. Trimming removed 1 base from V and 0 bases from J, with 14 bases in between. This clonotype originated in a man between 18 and 29 years old in good health. Some clones in this sample may be carry-over from other donors' samples. Material: memory CD8+ T cells from PBMCs. Subset noted: CD45RO+ cells pooled with CCR7-negative TemRA cells. The rearrangement uses TRBV9 and TRBJ2-7; D is possibly TRBD1 (6 bases). The CDR3 DNA sequence: TGTGCCAGCAGCGTATCGGACGACAGGAGCTCCTACGAGCAGTACTTC. Protein product: CASSVSDDRSSYEQYF.